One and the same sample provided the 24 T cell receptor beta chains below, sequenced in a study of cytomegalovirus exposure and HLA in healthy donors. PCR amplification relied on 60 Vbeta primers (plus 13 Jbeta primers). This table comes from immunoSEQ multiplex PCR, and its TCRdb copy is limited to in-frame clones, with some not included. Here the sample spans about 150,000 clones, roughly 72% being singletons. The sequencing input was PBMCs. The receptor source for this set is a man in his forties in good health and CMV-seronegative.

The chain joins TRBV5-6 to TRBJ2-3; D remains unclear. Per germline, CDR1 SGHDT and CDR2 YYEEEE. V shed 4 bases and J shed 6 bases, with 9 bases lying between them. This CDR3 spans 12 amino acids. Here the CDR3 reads CASSGSGDTQYF. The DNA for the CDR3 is TGTGCCAGCAGCGGGTCCGGGGATACGCAGTATTTT.

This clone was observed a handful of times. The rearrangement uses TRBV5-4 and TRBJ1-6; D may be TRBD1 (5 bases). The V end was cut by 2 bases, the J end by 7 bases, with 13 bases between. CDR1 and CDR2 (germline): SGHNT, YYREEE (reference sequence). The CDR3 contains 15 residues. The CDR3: CASSFGGAGNSPLHF. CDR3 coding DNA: TGTGCCAGCAGCTTCGGGGGAGCAGGGAATTCACCCCTCCACTTT.

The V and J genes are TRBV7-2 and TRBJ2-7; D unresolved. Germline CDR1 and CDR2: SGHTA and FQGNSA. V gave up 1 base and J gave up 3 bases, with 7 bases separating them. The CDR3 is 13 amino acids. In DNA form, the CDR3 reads TGTGCCAGCAGCTTAGGACACGACTACGAGCAGTACGTC. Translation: CASSLGHDYEQYV.

CDR3 in amino acids: CASSLARQGTEQFF. The CDR3 nucleotides are TGTGCCAGCAGCTTAGCGAGACAGGGGACTGAGCAGTTCTTC. This chain connects TRBV11-1 to TRBJ2-1, with 8 bases lining up with TRBD1. The V and J ends lost 0 bases and 9 bases, in that order; junction bases with no gene match: 4. This CDR3 has 14 amino acids. Germline V gene data show CDR1 as SGHAT and CDR2 as FQDESV (reference sequence).

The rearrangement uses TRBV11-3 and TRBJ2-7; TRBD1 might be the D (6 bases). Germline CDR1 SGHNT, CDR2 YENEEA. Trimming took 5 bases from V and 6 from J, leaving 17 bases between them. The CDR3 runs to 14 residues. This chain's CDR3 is CASSQDRGRGEQYF. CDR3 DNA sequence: TGTGCCAGCAGCCAGGACCGGGGCAGGGGCGAGCAGTACTTC.

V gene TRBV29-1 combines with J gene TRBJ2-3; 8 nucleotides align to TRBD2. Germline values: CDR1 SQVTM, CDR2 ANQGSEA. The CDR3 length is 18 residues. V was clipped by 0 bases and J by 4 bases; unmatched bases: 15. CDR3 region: CSVEDRGVSGSRPDTQYF. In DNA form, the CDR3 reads TGCAGCGTTGAAGATCGTGGAGTGAGCGGGAGTCGGCCAGATACGCAGTATTTT.

CDR3 amino acids: CASSLARTGFSSGANVLTF. The CDR3 coding sequence is TGTGCCAGCAGCTTAGCTAGGACAGGATTTAGCTCTGGGGCCAACGTCCTGACTTTC. V usage is TRBV28 and J usage is TRBJ2-6, with 7 bases matching TRBD1. CDR3 length equals 19 residues. The V gene's germline CDR1 is MDHEN and CDR2 SYDVKM. The junction had 14 bases not matched to a gene; V was cut back by 6 bases and J by 0 bases.

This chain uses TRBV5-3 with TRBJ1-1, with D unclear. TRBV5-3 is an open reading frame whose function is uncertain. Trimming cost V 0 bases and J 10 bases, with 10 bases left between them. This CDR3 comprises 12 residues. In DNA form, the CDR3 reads TGTGCCAGAAGCTTGGGGGCCTATGGAGCTTTCTTT. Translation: CARSLGAYGAFF.

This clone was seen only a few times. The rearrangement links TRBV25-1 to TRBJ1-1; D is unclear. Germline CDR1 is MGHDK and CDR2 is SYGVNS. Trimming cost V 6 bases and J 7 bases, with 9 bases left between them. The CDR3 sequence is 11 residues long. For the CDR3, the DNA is TGTGCCAGCAGCCGACAAAGTGAAGCTTTCTTT. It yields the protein CASSRQSEAFF.

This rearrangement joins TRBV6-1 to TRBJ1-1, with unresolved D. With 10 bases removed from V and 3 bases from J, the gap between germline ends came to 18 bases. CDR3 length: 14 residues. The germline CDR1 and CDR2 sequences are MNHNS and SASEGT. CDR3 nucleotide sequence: TGTGCCATAACACGGGGTCTCGCGGACACTGAAGCTTTCTTT. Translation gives CAITRGLADTEAFF.

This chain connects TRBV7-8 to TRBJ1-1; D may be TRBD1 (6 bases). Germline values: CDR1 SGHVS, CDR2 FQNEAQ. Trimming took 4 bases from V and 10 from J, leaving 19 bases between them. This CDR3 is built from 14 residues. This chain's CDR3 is CASSSRGGGLSAFF. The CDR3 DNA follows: TGTGCCAGCAGCTCCAGAGGGGGGGGTTTATCAGCTTTCTTT.

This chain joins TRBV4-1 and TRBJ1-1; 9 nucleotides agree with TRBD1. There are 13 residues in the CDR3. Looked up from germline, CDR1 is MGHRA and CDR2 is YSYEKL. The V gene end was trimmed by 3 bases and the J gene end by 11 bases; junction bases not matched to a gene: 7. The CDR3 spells CASSQAGTGRAFF. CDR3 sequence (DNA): TGCGCCAGCAGCCAGGCGGGGACAGGGAGGGCTTTCTTT.

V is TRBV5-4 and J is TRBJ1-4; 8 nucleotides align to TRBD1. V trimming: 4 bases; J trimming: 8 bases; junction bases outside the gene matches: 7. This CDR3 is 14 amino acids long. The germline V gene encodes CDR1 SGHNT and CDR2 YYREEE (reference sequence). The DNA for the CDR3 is TGTGCCAGCAGCGTGGACAGGGATGGGGAAAAACTGTTTTTT. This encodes CASSVDRDGEKLFF.

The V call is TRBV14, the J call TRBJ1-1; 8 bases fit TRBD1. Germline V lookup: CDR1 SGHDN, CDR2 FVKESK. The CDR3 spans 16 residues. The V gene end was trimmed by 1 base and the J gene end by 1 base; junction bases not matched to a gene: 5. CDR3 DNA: TGTGCCAGCAGCCAAGTTCAGGGGGCAGGGAACACTGAAGCTTTCTTT. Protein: CASSQVQGAGNTEAFF.

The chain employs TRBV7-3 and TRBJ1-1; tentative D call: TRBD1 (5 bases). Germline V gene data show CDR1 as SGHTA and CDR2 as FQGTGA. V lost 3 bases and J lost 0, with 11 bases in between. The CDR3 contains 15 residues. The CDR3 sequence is CASSFAGTLNTEAFF. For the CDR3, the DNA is TGTGCCAGCAGCTTCGCGGGGACGCTGAACACTGAAGCTTTCTTT.

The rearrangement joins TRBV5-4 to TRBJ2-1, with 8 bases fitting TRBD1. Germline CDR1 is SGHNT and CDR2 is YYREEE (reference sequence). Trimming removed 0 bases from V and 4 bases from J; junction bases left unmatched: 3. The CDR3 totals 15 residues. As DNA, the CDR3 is TGTGCCAGCAGCTTGGACAGGGGGTCATACAATGAGCAGTTCTTC. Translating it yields CASSLDRGSYNEQFF.

CDR3 protein: CAWRETSGWTDTQYF. In DNA form, the CDR3 reads TGTGCCTGGAGGGAGACTAGCGGGTGGACAGATACGCAGTATTTT. This rearrangement joins TRBV30 to TRBJ2-3, with 10 bases identical to TRBD2. V shed 3 bases, J shed 3 bases, and the junction held 6 bases outside the gene matches. The CDR3 runs 15 residues. Looked up from germline, CDR1 is GTSNPN and CDR2 is SVGIG (reference sequence).

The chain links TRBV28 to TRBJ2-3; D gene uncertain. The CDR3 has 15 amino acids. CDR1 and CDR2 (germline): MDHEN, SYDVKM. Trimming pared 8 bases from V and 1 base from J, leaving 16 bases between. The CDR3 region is CASLRTSRGTDTQYF. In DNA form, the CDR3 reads TGTGCCAGCCTCCGTACGTCTCGCGGCACAGATACGCAGTATTTT.

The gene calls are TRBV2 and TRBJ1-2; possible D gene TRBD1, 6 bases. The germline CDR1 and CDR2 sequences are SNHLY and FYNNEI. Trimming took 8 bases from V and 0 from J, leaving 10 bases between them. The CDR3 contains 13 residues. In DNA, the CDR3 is TGTGCCAGCCGGGACATCTCTAACTATGGCTACACCTTC. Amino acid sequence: CASRDISNYGYTF.

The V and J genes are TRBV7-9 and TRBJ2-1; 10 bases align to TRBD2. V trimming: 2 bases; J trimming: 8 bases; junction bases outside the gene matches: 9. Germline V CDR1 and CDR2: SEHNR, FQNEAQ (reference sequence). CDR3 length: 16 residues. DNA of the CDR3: TGTGCCAGCAGCTTAAGTGGGCTAGCGGGAGACGATGAGCAGTTCTTC. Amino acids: CASSLSGLAGDDEQFF.

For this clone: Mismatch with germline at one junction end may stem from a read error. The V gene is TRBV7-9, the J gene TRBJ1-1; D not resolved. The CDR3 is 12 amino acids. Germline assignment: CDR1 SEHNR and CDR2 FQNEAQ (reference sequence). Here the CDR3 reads CSSSQDVFFAFF. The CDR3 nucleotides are TGTTCCAGCAGCCAGGATGTCTTTTTTGCTTTCTTT.

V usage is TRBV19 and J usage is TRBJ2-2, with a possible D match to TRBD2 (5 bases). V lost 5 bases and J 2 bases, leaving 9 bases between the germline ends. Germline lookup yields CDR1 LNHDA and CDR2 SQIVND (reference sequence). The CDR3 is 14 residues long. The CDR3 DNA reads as TGTGCCAGTAGTTTAGGACTTAACACCGGGGAGCTGTTTTTT. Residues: CASSLGLNTGELFF.

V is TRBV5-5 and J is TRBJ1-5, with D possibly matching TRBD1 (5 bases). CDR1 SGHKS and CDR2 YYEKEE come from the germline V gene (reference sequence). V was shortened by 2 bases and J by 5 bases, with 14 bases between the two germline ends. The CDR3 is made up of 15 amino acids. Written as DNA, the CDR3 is TGTGCCAGCAGCTTTAAAGGGGTACGAGATCAGCCCCAGCATTTT. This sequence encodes CASSFKGVRDQPQHF.

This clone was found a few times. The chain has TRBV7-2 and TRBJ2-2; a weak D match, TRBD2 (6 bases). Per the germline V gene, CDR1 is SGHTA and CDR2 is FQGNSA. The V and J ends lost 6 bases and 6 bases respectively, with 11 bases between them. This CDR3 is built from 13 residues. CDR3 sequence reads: CASSQSGPGELFF. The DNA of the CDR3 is TGTGCCAGCAGTCAGAGCGGGCCCGGGGAGCTGTTTTTT.